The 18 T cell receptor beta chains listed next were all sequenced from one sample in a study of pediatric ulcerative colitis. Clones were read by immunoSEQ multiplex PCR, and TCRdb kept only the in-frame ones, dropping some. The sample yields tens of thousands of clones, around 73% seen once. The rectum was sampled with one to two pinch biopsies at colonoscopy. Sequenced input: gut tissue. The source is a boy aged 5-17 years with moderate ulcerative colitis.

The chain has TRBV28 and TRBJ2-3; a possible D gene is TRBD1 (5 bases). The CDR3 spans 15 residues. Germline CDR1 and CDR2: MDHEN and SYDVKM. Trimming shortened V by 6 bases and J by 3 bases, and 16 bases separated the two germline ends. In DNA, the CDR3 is TGTGCCAGCAGCCTCGACGTTGGGGCAACAGATACGCAGTATTTT. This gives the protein CASSLDVGATDTQYF.

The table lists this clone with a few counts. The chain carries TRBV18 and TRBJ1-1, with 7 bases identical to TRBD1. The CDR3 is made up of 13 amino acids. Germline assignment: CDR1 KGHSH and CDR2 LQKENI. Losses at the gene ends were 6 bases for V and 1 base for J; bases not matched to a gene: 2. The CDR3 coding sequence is TGTGCCAGCTCCCGGACAGGGAACACTGAAGCTTTCTTT. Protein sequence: CASSRTGNTEAFF.

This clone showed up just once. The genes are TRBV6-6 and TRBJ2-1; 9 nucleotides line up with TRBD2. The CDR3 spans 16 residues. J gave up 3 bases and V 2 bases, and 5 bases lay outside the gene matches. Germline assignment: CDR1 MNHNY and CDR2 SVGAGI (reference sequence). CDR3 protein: CASSYVIAGVYNEQFF. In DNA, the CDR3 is TGTGCCAGCAGTTACGTGATAGCGGGGGTCTACAATGAGCAGTTCTTC.

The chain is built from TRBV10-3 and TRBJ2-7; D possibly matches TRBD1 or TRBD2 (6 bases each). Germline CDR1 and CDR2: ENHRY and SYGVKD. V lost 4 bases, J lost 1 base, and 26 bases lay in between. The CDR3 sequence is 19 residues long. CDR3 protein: CAISGTVGSSGGQSYEQYF. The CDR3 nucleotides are TGTGCCATCAGTGGGACAGTCGGTTCTTCCGGGGGCCAATCCTACGAGCAGTACTTC.

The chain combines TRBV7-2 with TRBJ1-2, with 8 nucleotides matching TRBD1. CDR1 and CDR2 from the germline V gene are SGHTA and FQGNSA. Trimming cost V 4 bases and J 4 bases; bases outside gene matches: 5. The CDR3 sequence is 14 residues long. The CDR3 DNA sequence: TGTGCCAGCAGCTCCCGGGACAGGTCCTATGGCTACACCTTC. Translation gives CASSSRDRSYGYTF.

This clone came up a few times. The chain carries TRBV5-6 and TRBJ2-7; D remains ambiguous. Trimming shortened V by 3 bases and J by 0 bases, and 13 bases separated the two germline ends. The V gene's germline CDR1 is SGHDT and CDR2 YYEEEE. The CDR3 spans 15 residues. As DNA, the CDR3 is TGTGCCAGCAGCTCCCCAACTAAAGGCTCCTACGAGCAGTACTTC. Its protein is CASSSPTKGSYEQYF.

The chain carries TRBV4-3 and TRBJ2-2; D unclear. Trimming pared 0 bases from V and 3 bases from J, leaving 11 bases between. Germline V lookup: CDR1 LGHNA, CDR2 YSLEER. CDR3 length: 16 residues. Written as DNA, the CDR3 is TGCGCCAGCAGCCAAGAGGTGTCCGGGTACACCGGGGAGCTGTTTTTT. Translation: CASSQEVSGYTGELFF.

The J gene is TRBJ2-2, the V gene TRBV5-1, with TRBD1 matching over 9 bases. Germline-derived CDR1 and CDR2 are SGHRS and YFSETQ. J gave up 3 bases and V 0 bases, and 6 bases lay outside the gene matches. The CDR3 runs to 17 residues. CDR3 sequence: CASSLAGTGIDTGELFF. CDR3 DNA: TGCGCCAGCAGCTTGGCGGGGACAGGGATAGACACCGGGGAGCTGTTTTTT.

The DNA of the CDR3 is TGTGCCAGCAGCTTCACCCCCTACACAGATACGCAGTATTTT. Translated, it gives CASSFTPYTDTQYF. This rearrangement joins TRBV7-3 to TRBJ2-3; no firm D call. Deletions cut 3 bases from V and 2 bases from J, with 9 bases between. The CDR3 runs to 14 residues. CDR1 is SGHTA, CDR2 FQGTGA, per germline. Variable domain in full (rest from reference TRBV7-3 and TRBJ2-3): GAGVSQTPSNKVTEKGKYVELRCDPISGHTALYWYRQSLGQGPEFLIYFQGTGAADDSGLPNDRFFAVRPEGSVSTLKIQRTERGDSAVYLCASSFTPYTDTQYFGPGTRLTVL.

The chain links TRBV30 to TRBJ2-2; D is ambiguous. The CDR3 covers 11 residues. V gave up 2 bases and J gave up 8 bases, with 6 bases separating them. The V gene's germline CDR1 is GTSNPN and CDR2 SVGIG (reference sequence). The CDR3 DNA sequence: TGTGCCTGGAGTTTCGGGGGGGAGCTGTTTTTT. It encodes CAWSFGGELFF.

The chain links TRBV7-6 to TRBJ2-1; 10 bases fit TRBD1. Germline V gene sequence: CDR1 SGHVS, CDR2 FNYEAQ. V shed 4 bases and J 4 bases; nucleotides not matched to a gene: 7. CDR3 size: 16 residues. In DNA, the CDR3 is TGTGCCAGCAGCTCAGAGGACAGGGGGGCGTACAATGAGCAGTTCTTC. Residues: CASSSEDRGAYNEQFF.

In nucleotides, the CDR3 is TGTGCCAGCAAGACCCAGAACAGACCCTATGGCTACACCTTC. It is translated as CASKTQNRPYGYTF. The chain carries TRBV6-5 and TRBJ1-2; D is uncertain. V lost 7 bases and J 4 bases, leaving 16 bases between the germline ends. The length of the CDR3 is 14 residues. The germline gives CDR1 MNHEY, CDR2 SVGAGI.

DNA for the CDR3: TGTGCCAGCAGCTTAGTTCTCAATGAGCAGTTCTTC. It is translated as CASSLVLNEQFF. The chain uses TRBV7-2 and TRBJ2-1; D gene unclear. The CDR3 has 12 amino acids. CDR1 is SGHTA and CDR2 is FQGNSA in the germline V gene. With 1 base removed from V and 6 bases from J, the gap between germline ends came to 4 bases.

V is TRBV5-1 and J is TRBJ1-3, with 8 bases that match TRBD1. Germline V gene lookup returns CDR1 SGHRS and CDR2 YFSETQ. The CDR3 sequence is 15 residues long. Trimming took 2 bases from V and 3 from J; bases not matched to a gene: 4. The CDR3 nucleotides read TGCGCCAGCAGCTTCCAGGGGGCGAGTGGAAACACCATATATTTT. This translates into CASSFQGASGNTIYF.

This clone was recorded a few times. The CDR3 nucleotides read TGCGCCAGCAGCCAAGGAACACAACGGTTCTCTGGAAACACCATATATTTT. Encoded protein: CASSQGTQRFSGNTIYF. The rearrangement joins TRBV4-3 to TRBJ1-3; D not certain. The CDR3 is 17 amino acids. V was shortened by 1 base and J by 0 bases, with 13 bases between the two germline ends. CDR1 and CDR2 from the germline V gene are LGHNA and YSLEER.

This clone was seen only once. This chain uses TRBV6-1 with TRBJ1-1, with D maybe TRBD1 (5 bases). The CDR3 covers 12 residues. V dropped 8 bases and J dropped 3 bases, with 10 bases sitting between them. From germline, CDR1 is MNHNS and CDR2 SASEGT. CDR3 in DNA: TGTGCCAGCCTGCGGGGGTACACTGAAGCTTTCTTT. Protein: CASLRGYTEAFF.

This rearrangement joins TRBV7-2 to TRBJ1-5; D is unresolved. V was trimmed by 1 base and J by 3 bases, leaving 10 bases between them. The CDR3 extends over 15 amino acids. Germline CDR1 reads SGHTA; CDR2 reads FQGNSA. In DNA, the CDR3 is TGTGCCAGCAGCTTAGAAATATCGGTCAATCAGCCCCAGCATTTT. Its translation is CASSLEISVNQPQHF.

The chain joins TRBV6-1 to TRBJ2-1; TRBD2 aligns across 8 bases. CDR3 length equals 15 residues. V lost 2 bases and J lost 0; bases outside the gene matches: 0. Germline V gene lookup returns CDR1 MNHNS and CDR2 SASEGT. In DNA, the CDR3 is TGTGCCAGCAGTGAACTAGCGGGCTCCTACAATGAGCAGTTCTTC. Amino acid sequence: CASSELAGSYNEQFF.